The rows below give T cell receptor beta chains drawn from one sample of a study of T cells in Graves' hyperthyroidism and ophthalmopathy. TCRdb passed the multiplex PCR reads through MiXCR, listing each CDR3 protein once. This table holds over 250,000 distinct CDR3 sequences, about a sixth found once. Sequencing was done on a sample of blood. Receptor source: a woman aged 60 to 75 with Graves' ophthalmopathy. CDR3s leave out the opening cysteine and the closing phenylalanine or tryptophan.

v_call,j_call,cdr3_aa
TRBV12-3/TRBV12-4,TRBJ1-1,ASHPGLPLSTEAF
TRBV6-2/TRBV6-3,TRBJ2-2,ASSRRPDGELF
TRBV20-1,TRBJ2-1,SARDGSAGAPPQF
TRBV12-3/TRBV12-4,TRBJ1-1,ASSLRVSVRYMNTEAF
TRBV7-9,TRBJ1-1,ASSARQGPLNTEAF
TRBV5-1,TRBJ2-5,ASAAGGSQETQY
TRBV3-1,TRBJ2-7,ASSHTGTGYEQY
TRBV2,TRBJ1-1,ASSNRNTEAF
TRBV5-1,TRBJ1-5,ASSLRPGQTDQPQH
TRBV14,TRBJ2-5,ASSQERQTQY
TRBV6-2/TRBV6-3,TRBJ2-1,ASSHISQAPEGEQF
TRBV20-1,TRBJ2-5,SARDSGGLGETQY
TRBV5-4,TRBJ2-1,ASSLSGNSYNEQF
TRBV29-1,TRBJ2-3,SVDGTGGADTQY
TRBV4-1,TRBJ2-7,ASSHDGLAGGLSEQY
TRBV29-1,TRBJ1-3,SVVIAGNTIY
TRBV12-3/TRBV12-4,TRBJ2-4,ASSPGGRLAKNIQY
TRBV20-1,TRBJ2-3,SASGGLGTDTQY
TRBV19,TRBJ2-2,ASSPPSGGATGGELF
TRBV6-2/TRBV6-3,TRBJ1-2,ASSYSGGDYGYT
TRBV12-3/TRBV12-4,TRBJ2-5,ASSLLGQQETQY
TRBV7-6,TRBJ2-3,ASSLPGHKFTDTQY
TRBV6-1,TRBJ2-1,ASSVQGPYNNEQF
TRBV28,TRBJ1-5,ASSPDRYSNQPQH
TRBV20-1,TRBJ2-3,SASPTSGSTDTQY
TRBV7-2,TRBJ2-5,ASSWTSGGGYGTQY
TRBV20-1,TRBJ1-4,SAINTGGDEKLF
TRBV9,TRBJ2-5,ASSAGQGRETQY